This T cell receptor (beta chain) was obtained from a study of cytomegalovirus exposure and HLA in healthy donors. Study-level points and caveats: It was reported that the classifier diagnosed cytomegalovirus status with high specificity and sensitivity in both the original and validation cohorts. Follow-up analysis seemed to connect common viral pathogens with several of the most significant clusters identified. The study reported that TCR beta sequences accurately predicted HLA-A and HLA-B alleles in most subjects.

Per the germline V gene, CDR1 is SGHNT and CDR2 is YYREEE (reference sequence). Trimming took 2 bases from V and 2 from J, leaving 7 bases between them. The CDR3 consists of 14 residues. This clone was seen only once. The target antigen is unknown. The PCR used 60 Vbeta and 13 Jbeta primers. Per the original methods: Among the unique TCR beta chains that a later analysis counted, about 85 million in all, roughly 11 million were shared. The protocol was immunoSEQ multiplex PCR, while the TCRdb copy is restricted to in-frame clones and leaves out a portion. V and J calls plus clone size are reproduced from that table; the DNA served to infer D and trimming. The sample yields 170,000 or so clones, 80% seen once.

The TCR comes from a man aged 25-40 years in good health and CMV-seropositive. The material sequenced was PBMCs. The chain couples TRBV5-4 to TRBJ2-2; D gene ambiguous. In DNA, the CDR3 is TGTGCCAGCAGCTTTTCCACTAACACCGGGGAGCTGTTTTTT. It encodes CASSFSTNTGELFF.